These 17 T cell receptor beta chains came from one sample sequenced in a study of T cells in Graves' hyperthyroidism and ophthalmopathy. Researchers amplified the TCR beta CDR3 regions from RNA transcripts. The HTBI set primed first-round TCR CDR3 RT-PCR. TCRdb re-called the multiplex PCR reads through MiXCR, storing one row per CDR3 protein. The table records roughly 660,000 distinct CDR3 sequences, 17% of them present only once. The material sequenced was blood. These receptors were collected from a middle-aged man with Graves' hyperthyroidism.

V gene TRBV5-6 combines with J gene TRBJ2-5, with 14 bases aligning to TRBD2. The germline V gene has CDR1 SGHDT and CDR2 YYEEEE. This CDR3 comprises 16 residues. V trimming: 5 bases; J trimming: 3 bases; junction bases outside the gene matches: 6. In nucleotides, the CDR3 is TGTGCCAGCAGGCGATGGGGACTAGCGGGAGAAGAGACCCAGTACTTC. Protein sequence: CASRRWGLAGEETQYF.

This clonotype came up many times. The CDR3 loop reads CASSLTGASEGYTF. The CDR3 DNA reads TGTGCCAGCAGTCTCACAGGGGCCAGCGAAGGCTACACCTTC. The chain recombines TRBV28 with TRBJ1-2; the match to TRBD1 covers 7 bases. Trimming at V came to 5 bases and at J to 8 bases, leaving 11 bases not matched to a gene. The CDR3 spans 14 residues. The germline V gene encodes CDR1 MDHEN and CDR2 SYDVKM.

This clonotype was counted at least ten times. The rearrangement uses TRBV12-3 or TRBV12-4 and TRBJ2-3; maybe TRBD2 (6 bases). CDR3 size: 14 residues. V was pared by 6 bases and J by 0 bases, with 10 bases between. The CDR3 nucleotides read TGTGCCAGCAGCCGGGACTCCAGCACAGATACGCAGTATTTT. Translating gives CASSRDSSTDTQYF.

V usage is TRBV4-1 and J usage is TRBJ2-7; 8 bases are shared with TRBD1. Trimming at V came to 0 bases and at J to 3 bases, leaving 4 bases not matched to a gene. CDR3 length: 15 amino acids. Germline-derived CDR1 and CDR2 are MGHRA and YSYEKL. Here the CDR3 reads CASSQEGGQGYEQYF. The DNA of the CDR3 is TGCGCCAGCAGCCAAGAAGGCGGACAGGGCTACGAGCAGTACTTC.

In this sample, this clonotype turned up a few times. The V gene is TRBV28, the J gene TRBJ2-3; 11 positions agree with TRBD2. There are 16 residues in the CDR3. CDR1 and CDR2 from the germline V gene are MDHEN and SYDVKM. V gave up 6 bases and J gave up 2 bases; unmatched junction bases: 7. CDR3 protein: CASRPQGLADTDTQYF. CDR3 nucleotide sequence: TGTGCCAGCAGGCCACAGGGACTAGCGGACACAGATACGCAGTATTTT.

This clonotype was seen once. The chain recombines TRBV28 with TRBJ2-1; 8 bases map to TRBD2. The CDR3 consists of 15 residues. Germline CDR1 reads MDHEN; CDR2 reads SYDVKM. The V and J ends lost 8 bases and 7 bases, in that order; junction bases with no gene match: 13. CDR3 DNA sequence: TGTGCCAGCCATAGCCGTAGCGGGGAGACGAATGAGCAGTTCTTC. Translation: CASHSRSGETNEQFF.

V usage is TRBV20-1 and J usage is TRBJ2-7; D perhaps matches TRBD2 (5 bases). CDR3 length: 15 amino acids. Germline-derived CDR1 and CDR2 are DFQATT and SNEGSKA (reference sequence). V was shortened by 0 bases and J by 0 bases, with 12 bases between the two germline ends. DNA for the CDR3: TGCAGTGCTAGAGATCATCTAGCTAGCTCCTACGAGCAGTACTTC. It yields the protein CSARDHLASSYEQYF.

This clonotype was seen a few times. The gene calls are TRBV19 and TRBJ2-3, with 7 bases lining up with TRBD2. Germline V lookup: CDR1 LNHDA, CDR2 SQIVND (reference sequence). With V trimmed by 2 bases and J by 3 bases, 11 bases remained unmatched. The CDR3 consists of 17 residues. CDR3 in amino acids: CASSIPRSGILTDTQYF. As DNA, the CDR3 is TGTGCCAGTAGTATACCACGGAGCGGGATACTGACAGATACGCAGTATTTT.

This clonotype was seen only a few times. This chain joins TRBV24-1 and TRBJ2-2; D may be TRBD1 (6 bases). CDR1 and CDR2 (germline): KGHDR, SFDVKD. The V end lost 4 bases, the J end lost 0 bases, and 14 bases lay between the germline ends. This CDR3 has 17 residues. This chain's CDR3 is CATSDHPGTSNTGELFF. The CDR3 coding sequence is TGTGCCACCAGTGACCACCCCGGGACATCGAACACCGGGGAGCTGTTTTTT.

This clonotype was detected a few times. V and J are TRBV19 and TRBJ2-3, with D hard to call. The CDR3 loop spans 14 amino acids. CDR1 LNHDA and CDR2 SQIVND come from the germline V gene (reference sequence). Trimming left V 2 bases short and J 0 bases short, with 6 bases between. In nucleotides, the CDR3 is TGTGCCAGTAGTATAAACCCTAGCACAGATACGCAGTATTTT. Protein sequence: CASSINPSTDTQYF.

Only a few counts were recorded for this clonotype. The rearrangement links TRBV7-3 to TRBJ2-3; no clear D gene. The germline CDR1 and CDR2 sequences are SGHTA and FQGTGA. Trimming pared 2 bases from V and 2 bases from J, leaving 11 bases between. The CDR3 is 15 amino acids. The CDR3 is CASSLGIGLTDTQYF. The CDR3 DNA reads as TGTGCCAGCAGCTTAGGGATAGGGCTCACAGATACGCAGTATTTT.

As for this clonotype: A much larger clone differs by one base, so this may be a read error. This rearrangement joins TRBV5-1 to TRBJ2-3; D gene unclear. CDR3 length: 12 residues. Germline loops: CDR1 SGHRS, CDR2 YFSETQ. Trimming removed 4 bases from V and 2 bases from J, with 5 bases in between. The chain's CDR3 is CASSIDTDTQYF. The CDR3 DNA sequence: TGCGCCAGCAGCATTGACACAGATACGCAGTATTTT.

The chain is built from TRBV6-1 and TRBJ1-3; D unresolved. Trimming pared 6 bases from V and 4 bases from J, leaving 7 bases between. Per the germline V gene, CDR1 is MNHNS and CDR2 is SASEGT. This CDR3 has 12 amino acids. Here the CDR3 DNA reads TGTGCCAGCAGGAAAAACGGAAACACCATATATTTT. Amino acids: CASRKNGNTIYF.

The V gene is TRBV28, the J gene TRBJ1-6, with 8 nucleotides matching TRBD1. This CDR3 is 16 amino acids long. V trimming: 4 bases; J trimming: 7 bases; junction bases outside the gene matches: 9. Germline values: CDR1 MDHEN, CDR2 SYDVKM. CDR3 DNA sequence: TGTGCCAGCAGTTCGACAGGGGCTCCGATAAATTCACCCCTCCACTTT. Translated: CASSSTGAPINSPLHF.

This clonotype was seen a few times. This CDR3 is CASSWGHPGELFF. In nucleotides, the CDR3 is TGTGCCAGCAGTTGGGGACATCCCGGGGAGCTGTTTTTT. The J gene is TRBJ2-2, the V gene TRBV28; tentative D call: TRBD1 (6 bases). The germline V and J ends were trimmed by 4 bases and 6 bases, with 9 bases remaining between them. The CDR3 sequence is 13 residues long. Looked up from germline, CDR1 is MDHEN and CDR2 is SYDVKM.

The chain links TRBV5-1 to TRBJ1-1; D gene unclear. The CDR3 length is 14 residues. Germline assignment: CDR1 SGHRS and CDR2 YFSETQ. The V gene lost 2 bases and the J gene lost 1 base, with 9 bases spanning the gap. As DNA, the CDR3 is TGCGCCAGCAGCTTATCATCAGCGAACACTGAAGCTTTCTTT. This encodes CASSLSSANTEAFF.

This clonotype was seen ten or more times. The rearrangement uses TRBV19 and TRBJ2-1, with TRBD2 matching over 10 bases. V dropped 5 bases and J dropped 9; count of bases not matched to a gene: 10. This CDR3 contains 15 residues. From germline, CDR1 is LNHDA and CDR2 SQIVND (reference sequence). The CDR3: CASSPPLAGTSEQFF. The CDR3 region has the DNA TGTGCCAGTAGTCCTCCACTAGCGGGAACGAGTGAGCAGTTCTTC.